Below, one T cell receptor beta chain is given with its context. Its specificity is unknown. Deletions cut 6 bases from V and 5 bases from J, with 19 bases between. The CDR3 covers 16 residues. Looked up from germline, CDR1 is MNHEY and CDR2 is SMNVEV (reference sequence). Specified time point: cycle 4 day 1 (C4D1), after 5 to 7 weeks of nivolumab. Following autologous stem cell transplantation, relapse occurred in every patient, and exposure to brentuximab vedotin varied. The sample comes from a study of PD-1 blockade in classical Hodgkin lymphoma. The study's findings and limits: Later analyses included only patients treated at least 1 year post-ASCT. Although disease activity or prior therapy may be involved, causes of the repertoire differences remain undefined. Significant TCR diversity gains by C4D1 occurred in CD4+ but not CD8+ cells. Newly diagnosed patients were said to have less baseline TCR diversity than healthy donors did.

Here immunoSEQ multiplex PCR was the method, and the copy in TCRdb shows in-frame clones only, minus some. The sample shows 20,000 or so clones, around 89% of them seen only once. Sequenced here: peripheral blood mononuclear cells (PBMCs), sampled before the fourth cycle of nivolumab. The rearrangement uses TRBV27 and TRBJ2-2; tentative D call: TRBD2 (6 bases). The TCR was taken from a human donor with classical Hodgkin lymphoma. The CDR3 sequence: CASSWASGVLTGELFF. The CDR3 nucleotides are TGTGCCAGCAGCTGGGCCTCGGGGGTGTTGACCGGGGAGCTGTTTTTT.